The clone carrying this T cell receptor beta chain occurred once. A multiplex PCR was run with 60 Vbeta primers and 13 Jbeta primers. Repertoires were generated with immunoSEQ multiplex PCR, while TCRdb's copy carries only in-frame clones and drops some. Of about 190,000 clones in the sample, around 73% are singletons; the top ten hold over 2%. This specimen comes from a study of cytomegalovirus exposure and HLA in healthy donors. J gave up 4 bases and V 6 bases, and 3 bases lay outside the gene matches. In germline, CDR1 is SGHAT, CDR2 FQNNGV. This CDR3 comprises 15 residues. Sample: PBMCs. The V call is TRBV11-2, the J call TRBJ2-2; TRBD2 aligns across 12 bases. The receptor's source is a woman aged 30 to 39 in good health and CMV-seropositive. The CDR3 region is CASSQTSGGTGELFF. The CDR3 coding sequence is TGTGCCAGCAGTCAGACTAGCGGGGGCACCGGGGAGCTGTTTTTT.